This T cell receptor beta chain was sequenced during a study of shared clonotypes between healthy human individuals (dated by TCRdb to 2018 to 2020). In the study overall: Two women and a few men aged 18 to 49 years were included in the cohort. Each donor's leukapheresis produced roughly between roughly 0.85 and 9.5 billion PBMCs. To estimate repertoire size and how much clonotype sharing occurs between individuals, the study deeply sequenced the blood TCR repertoires of roughly 5 healthy adults. Different laboratories and diverse techniques were used to prepare libraries and sequence TCR repertoires, to increase sequencing depth and limit assay-specific biases. For each donor, CD4 naive and CD4 memory were each run on three plates, CD8 naive on two plates, and CD8 memory on one plate. General conclusions and limits of the study: The small number of donors limited the genetic and exposure-history diversity represented. Higher generation probabilities were observed for clonotypes shared by all four sorted-subset donors than for non-shared clonotypes. When a handful of donors were compared, the shared fraction of clonotypes was about 5% for naive CD4, roughly 3.3% for naive CD8, about 2.5% for memory CD4, and 0.3% to 0.5% for memory CD8. Incomplete sequencing was indicated by rarefaction of sorted-subset datasets, despite the large sequencing depth. Naive subsets generally had larger estimated clonotype richness than memory subsets. Sampling was limited to blood, and TCR repertoires in tissue likely differ from TCR repertoires in blood. Pairwise subsampling indicated that sequencing depth was expected to affect the degree of clonotype sharing among donors.

About this clone itself: The antigen this receptor binds is unknown. There are no base qualities to consult, and no much larger clone falls within one base.

Using the deep immunoSEQ assay, multiplex PCR amplified TCR CDR3 regions from genomic DNA. Extracted genomic DNA from each cell subset was spread evenly across all wells of several immunoSEQ 96-well plates, with each plate serving as a replicate. Each replicate PCR for sorted subsets received roughly 0.2 ug genomic DNA, equal to tens of thousands of T cell genomes. Purified libraries were measured with a Qubit 3.0 fluorometer, size-checked on a Bioanalyzer 2100, and measured again with the KAPA Library Quantification kit. A separate single-read 150-cycle Illumina NextSeq 550 flow cell was used to sequence each immunoSEQ 96-well plate. The authors' analysis ran thus. The immunoSEQ output contained only junctional sequences without quality scores, so filtering could not match that applied to full-length reads. Sequences were annotated with PyIR, a Python wrapper for IgBLAST v1.9, and V/J genes and CDR3 were assigned using IMGT germline references. Reads were filtered out if the reads had weak V/J assignments (E-value above 1e-6), no CDR3, stop codons, out-of-frame junctions, or ambiguous translated residues. V3J clonotypes were defined as sequences sharing an identical inferred V gene, J gene, and CDR3 amino acid sequence. To compute the percentage overlap between repertoires, the number of shared unique clonotypes was divided by the size of the smaller repertoire. RTK rarefaction, the Chao1 estimator, and Recon v2.1 estimates of unobserved clonotypes were used to assess repertoire richness. For all TCRbeta clonotypes obtained by the gDNA method from a few donors, generation probabilities were computed with OLGA. TCRdb's version of the immuneACCESS table is confined to in-frame rearrangements and falls short of the full clone set. An unresolved V gene accounts for under half of the shortfall where checked; the remainder is of unknown origin. D and trimming come from the DNA, and the V and J calls and clone size come from that table. The sample table contains roughly 1,500,000 clones; only one count was recorded for 95% to 99% of them. The ten largest clones capture roughly 0.42% of the sample.

Healthy HIV-negative adults with no recently reported acute infections or vaccinations were included as donors. All donors were Caucasian adults living in Nashville, Tennessee, USA. Magnetic negative selection was used to enrich CD4+ T cells, after which naive cells were positively selected on CD45RA and the negative fraction became the memory subset. Blood was obtained by leukapheresis, after which PBMCs were separated by Ficoll-Histopaque density gradient centrifugation and cryopreserved in liquid nitrogen vapor phase. Analytical flow cytometry was used to check the purity and quantity of every magnetically sorted T cell population. From each sorted fraction, genomic DNA was isolated and quantified by UV absorbance on a Nanodrop 2000c. The sequence derives from a man aged 25-45 years in good health. The specimen was naive CD4+ T cells sorted from blood. The cell subset or site label on this specimen signifies: CD45RA+ positively selected.

The bases read TGCGCCAGCAGCTTGTTAGACCTTCAAGAGACCCAGTACTTC. It translates as CASSLLDLQETQYF. The chain is made from TRBV5-1 and TRBJ2-5; the D gene cannot be named for sure. From the cysteine through the phenylalanine, the CDR3 covers 14 amino acids. Only the CDR3 part of the read is kept: 42 bases, read in frame from the first base. The germline ends are 9 bases apart after V is trimmed by 1 base and J by 2 bases. The germline V gene sets CDR1 to SGHRS and CDR2 to YFSETQ.